Sequencing of this TCR beta chain was carried out in a study of PD-1 blockade in classical Hodgkin lymphoma. Findings and limits, study-wide: Complete responders possessed baseline diversity comparable to newly diagnosed patients. Lower baseline TCR diversity was reported for newly diagnosed patients than for healthy donors.

The CDR3 spans 13 residues. Between the trimmed V and J ends, which lost 3 bases and 3 bases, there was a span of 10 bases. CDR1 and CDR2 from the germline V gene are SGHTS and YDEGEE. Every patient relapsed after autologous stem cell transplantation, and brentuximab vedotin exposure varied. As for this clone: Its antigen is unidentified.

The table came from immunoSEQ multiplex PCR; TCRdb's copy has only in-frame clones and leaves some out. Of about 94,000 clones listed, roughly 87% are singletons. The V call is TRBV5-8, the J call TRBJ2-7, with D possibly matching TRBD2 (5 bases). This sequence was found in a human donor with classical Hodgkin lymphoma. The source was peripheral blood mononuclear cells (PBMCs), collected before the second cycle of nivolumab. This chain's CDR3 is CASSSEGLYEQYF. The CDR3 region has the DNA TGTGCCAGCAGCTCGGAAGGACTCTACGAGCAGTACTTC.